Following are 16 T cell receptor beta chains from one sample sequenced in a study of graft-versus-host responses after intestinal transplantation. Method: immunoSEQ multiplex PCR; TCRdb's copy keeps in-frame clones and lacks some. This sample has about 59,000 clones, with approximately 94% found just once. Their cognate antigens are unknown. The material sequenced was unstimulated CD4+ T cells sorted from spleen or lymph node cells, taken before transplant. The receptors were gathered from a human donor who was the organ donor for an intestinal transplant.

This chain links TRBV2 with TRBJ2-6; D remains unclear. Looked up from germline, CDR1 is SNHLY and CDR2 is FYNNEI. The CDR3 covers 17 residues. The V end was cut by 11 bases, the J end by 0 bases, with 20 bases between. DNA of the CDR3: TGTGCCGCCCGCGATGCAGCGATAGGCTCTGGGGCCAACGTCCTGACTTTC. This codes for CAARDAAIGSGANVLTF.

This chain links TRBV19 with TRBJ1-1; 9 nucleotides agree with TRBD1. Losses at the gene ends were 8 bases for V and 11 bases for J; bases not matched to a gene: 9. Germline V CDR1 and CDR2: LNHDA, SQIVND (reference sequence). The CDR3 is made up of 12 amino acids. DNA for the CDR3: TGTGCCAGTCTGTACCGGGACAGGGCGGCTTTCTTT. Protein product: CASLYRDRAAFF.

The V and J genes are TRBV7-6 and TRBJ1-1, with TRBD1 as a possible D gene (5 bases). This CDR3 comprises 13 residues. Germline CDR1 SGHVS, CDR2 FNYEAQ. V was shortened by 2 bases and J by 4 bases, with 8 bases between the two germline ends. The CDR3 loop reads CASSLLGGTEAFF. CDR3 nucleotide sequence: TGTGCCAGCAGCTTATTGGGGGGCACTGAAGCTTTCTTT.

The V gene is TRBV9, the J gene TRBJ2-5; 9 nucleotides match TRBD2. Germline CDR1 is SGDLS and CDR2 is YYNGEE. CDR3 size: 15 residues. V was pared by 2 bases and J by 5 bases, with 7 bases of the junction left unmatched. CDR3 bases: TGTGCCAGCAGCGTGACCGGGACTAGCCCCGAGACCCAGTACTTC. This sequence encodes CASSVTGTSPETQYF.

The chain couples TRBV19 to TRBJ1-2; D uncertain. V was pared by 0 bases and J by 8 bases, with 13 bases between. The CDR3 runs 14 residues. Germline CDR1 is LNHDA and CDR2 is SQIVND (reference sequence). The CDR3 coding sequence is TGTGCCAGTAGTATAGATATCGGCGGCCCCGGCTACACCTTC. Encoded protein: CASSIDIGGPGYTF.

The genes are TRBV7-3 and TRBJ2-3, with D maybe TRBD2 (6 bases). Germline-derived CDR1 and CDR2 are SGHTA and FQGTGA. The CDR3 spans 13 residues. V was clipped by 2 bases and J by 6 bases, with 9 bases between them. The CDR3 coding sequence is TGTGCCAGCAGCTTATGGGACTCCGATACGCAGTATTTT. Translated: CASSLWDSDTQYF.

The genes are TRBV12-5 and TRBJ1-5; 7 nucleotides match TRBD1. Trimming took 2 bases from V and 1 from J; bases not matched to a gene: 5. The CDR3 runs to 16 residues. CDR1 is LGHNT and CDR2 is FRNRAP in the germline V gene. CDR3 nucleotide sequence: TGTGCTAGTGGTTTGTCCTACAGGGGAAGCAATCAGCCCCAGCATTTT. The encoded protein is CASGLSYRGSNQPQHF. The full variable domain, with the rest looked up from reference TRBV12-5 and TRBJ1-5, is DARVTQTPRHKVTEMGQEVTMRCQPILGHNTVFWYRQTMMQGLELLAYFRNRAPLDDSGMPKDRFSAEMPDATLATLKIQPSEPRDSAVYFCASGLSYRGSNQPQHFGDGTRLSIL.

V and J are TRBV5-1 and TRBJ1-2; 8 bases agree with TRBD1. In germline, CDR1 is SGHRS, CDR2 YFSETQ. V shed 2 bases, J shed 4 bases, and the junction held 4 bases outside the gene matches. The CDR3 has 14 amino acids. In DNA, the CDR3 is TGCGCCAGCAGCTTCGGACAGGGAGGCTATGGCTACACCTTC. Translated: CASSFGQGGYGYTF.

This clone was picked up a small number of times. The chain uses TRBV30 and TRBJ2-5, with D unresolved. The germline V gene has CDR1 GTSNPN and CDR2 SVGIG (reference sequence). Trimming left V 0 bases short and J 1 base short, with 3 bases between. This CDR3 has 12 residues. CDR3: CAWSVSQETQYF. CDR3 nucleotide sequence: TGTGCCTGGAGTGTCTCCCAAGAGACCCAGTACTTC.

J is TRBJ2-5 and V is TRBV25-1; possible D gene TRBD2, 7 bases. CDR1 MGHDK and CDR2 SYGVNS come from the germline V gene. V was trimmed by 2 bases and J by 0 bases, leaving 16 bases between them. CDR3 size: 17 residues. The CDR3 spells CASSEPVGGGYQETQYF. CDR3 sequence (DNA): TGTGCCAGCAGTGAACCTGTTGGCGGGGGCTACCAAGAGACCCAGTACTTC.

V usage is TRBV5-4 and J usage is TRBJ2-7; 9 nucleotides agree with TRBD2. The CDR3 loop spans 13 amino acids. Per the germline V gene, CDR1 is SGHNT and CDR2 is YYREEE (reference sequence). With V trimmed by 4 bases and J by 3 bases, 2 bases remained unmatched. The CDR3: CASSKTSGYEQYF. DNA for the CDR3: TGTGCCAGCAGCAAGACTAGCGGCTACGAGCAGTACTTC.

The chain uses TRBV5-1 and TRBJ2-2; D may be TRBD1 (6 bases). The germline gives CDR1 SGHRS, CDR2 YFSETQ. The CDR3 has 15 amino acids. Deletions cut 3 bases from V and 4 bases from J, with 13 bases between. The CDR3 sequence: CASSWIGQITGELFF. CDR3 DNA: TGCGCCAGCAGCTGGATCGGACAGATCACCGGGGAGCTGTTTTTT. The full variable domain, completed using reference TRBV5-1 and TRBJ2-2, is KAGVTQTPRYLIKTRGQQVTLSCSPISGHRSVSWYQQTPGQGLQFLFEYFSETQRNKGNFPGRFSGRQFSNSRSEMNVSTLELGDSALYLCASSWIGQITGELFFGEGSRLTVL.

This chain uses TRBV7-6 with TRBJ2-1, with TRBD2 identical over 11 bases. Germline loops: CDR1 SGHVS, CDR2 FNYEAQ. The CDR3 length is 17 residues. Losses at the gene ends were 5 bases for V and 4 bases for J; bases not matched to a gene: 10. CDR3 DNA: TGTGCCAGCAGCGTGGGCGGACTAGCGGGTTCTTACAATGAGCAGTTCTTC. Translating it yields CASSVGGLAGSYNEQFF.

J is TRBJ1-5 and V is TRBV18; D unclear. The V end lost 4 bases, the J end lost 5 bases, and 21 bases lay between the germline ends. Germline CDR1 is KGHSH and CDR2 is LQKENI. The CDR3 contains 17 residues. CDR3 in amino acids: CASSRRTGPLSDQPQHF. In DNA form, the CDR3 reads TGTGCCAGCTCACGGCGGACGGGCCCGTTAAGCGATCAGCCCCAGCATTTT. The full variable domain, in which reference TRBV18 and TRBJ1-5 provide the parts outside the CDR3, is NAGVMQNPRHLVRRRGQEARLRCSPMKGHSHVYWYRQLPEEGLKFMVYLQKENIIDESGMPKERFSAEFPKEGPSILRIQQVVRGDSAAYFCASSRRTGPLSDQPQHFGDGTRLSIL.

V usage is TRBV4-3 and J usage is TRBJ2-3; D ambiguous. Germline-derived CDR1 and CDR2 are LGHNA and YSLEER. The V gene lost 0 bases and the J gene lost 2 bases, with 9 bases spanning the gap. CDR3 size: 15 residues. CDR3 loop: CASSQDYGPTDTQYF. The CDR3, as DNA: TGCGCCAGCAGCCAAGATTACGGCCCCACAGATACGCAGTATTTT.

The genes are TRBV9 and TRBJ2-3, with TRBD2 matching over 12 bases. The CDR3 runs to 15 residues. V lost 3 bases to trimming and J lost 6 bases; unmatched junction nucleotides: 5. The V gene's germline CDR1 is SGDLS and CDR2 YYNGEE. CDR3 DNA sequence: TGTGCCAGCAGCGGACTAGCGGGGGTTGGGGATACGCAGTATTTT. Translation gives CASSGLAGVGDTQYF.